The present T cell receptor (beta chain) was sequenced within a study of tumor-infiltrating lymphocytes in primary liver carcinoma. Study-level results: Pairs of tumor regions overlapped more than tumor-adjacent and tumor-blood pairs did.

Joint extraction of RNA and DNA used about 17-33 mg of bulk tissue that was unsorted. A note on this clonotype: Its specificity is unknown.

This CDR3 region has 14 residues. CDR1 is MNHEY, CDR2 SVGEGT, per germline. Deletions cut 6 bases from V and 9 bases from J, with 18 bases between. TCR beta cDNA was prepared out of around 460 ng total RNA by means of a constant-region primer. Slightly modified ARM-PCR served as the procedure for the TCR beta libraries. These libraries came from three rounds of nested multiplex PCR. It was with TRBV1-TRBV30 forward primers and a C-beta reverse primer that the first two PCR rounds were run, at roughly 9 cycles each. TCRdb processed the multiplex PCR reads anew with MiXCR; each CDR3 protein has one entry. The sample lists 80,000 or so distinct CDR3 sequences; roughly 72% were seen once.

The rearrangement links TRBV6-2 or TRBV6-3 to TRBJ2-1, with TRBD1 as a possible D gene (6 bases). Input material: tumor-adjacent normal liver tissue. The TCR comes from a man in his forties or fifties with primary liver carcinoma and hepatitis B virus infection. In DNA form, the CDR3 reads TGTGCCAGCAGCGCTTTAGGACAGTATATTGAGCAGTTCTTC. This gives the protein CASSALGQYIEQFF.